This entry lists 32 T cell receptor beta chains sequenced from one sample in a study of T cell responses to AZD1222 COVID-19 vaccine. Profiling relied on immunoSEQ multiplex PCR, and the TCRdb table lists in-frame clones only, not all of them. The data show a few hundred thousand clones, 80% to 95% seen once. This specimen was peripheral blood, taken on day 0 of AZD1222 vaccination. These TCRs come from an adult in good health.

The chain uses TRBV15 and TRBJ2-5; no reliable D call. V dropped 1 base and J dropped 3 bases, with 6 bases sitting between them. CDR1 is LNHNV and CDR2 is YYDKDF in the germline V gene (reference sequence). CDR3 length: 13 amino acids. CDR3 DNA sequence: TGTGCCACCAGCAGAGGCTTCGAAGAGACCCAGTACTTC. Residues: CATSRGFEETQYF.

V is TRBV24-1 and J is TRBJ2-3, with D maybe TRBD1 (5 bases). V lost 5 bases to trimming and J lost 0 bases, with 11 bases between them. The germline V gene has CDR1 KGHDR and CDR2 SFDVKD. The CDR3 contains 15 residues. DNA of the CDR3: TGTGCCACCAGTGGCACAGGATCTAGCACAGATACGCAGTATTTT. This encodes CATSGTGSSTDTQYF.

The V and J genes are TRBV29-1 and TRBJ1-2; D unclear. The CDR3 is 11 amino acids. The germline V gene encodes CDR1 SQVTM and CDR2 ANQGSEA. The germline V and J ends were trimmed by 4 bases and 7 bases, with 10 bases remaining between them. CDR3: CSVVNGGGYTF. The CDR3 nucleotides read TGCAGCGTTGTGAATGGCGGTGGCTACACCTTC.

V and J are TRBV24-1 and TRBJ2-5; 11 bases align to TRBD2. Trimming took 7 bases from V and 3 from J; bases not matched to a gene: 6. The germline gives CDR1 KGHDR, CDR2 SFDVKD. This CDR3 has 15 residues. As DNA, the CDR3 is TGTGCCACCAGGCCGGGACTAGCGGAGGAAGAGACCCAGTACTTC. Its translation: CATRPGLAEEETQYF.

The genes are TRBV6-5 and TRBJ2-3; D ambiguous. V was pared by 6 bases and J by 7 bases, with 14 bases between. CDR1 MNHEY and CDR2 SVGAGI come from the germline V gene. This CDR3 has 13 residues. The CDR3 region is CASSIDLGHTQYF. CDR3 DNA sequence: TGTGCCAGCAGCATAGATTTAGGACATACGCAGTATTTT.

The chain combines TRBV7-3 with TRBJ2-1; a weak D match, TRBD2 (5 bases). V lost 1 base and J 8 bases, leaving 15 bases between the germline ends. Germline V gene sequence: CDR1 SGHTA, CDR2 FQGTGA. This CDR3 region has 15 residues. CDR3 bases: TGTGCCAGCAGCTTAAAGGGCTTTGATAGCGATGAGCAGTTCTTC. This sequence encodes CASSLKGFDSDEQFF. Based on the CDR3 plus reference TRBV7-3 and TRBJ2-1, the full variable domain is GAGVSQTPSNKVTEKGKYVELRCDPISGHTALYWYRQSLGQGPEFLIYFQGTGAADDSGLPNDRFFAVRPEGSVSTLKIQRTERGDSAVYLCASSLKGFDSDEQFFGPGTRLTVL.

In nucleotides, the CDR3 is TGTGCCAGCAGCTTAGACGGGGGGCACAATGAGCAGTTCTTC. It codes for CASSLDGGHNEQFF. This rearrangement joins TRBV7-9 to TRBJ2-1; TRBD2 might be the D (7 bases). The V gene's germline CDR1 is SEHNR and CDR2 FQNEAQ (reference sequence). The CDR3 loop spans 14 amino acids. Trimming removed 1 base at V and 5 bases at J, with 9 bases between.

The chain couples TRBV2 to TRBJ2-1; D not resolved. Germline assignment: CDR1 SNHLY and CDR2 FYNNEI. V was shortened by 3 bases and J by 4 bases, with 7 bases between the two germline ends. The CDR3 is made up of 13 amino acids. The chain's CDR3 is CASSDPFYNEQFF. Written as DNA, the CDR3 is TGTGCCAGCAGTGACCCCTTTTACAATGAGCAGTTCTTC.

The chain uses TRBV5-1 and TRBJ1-1, with TRBD1 as a possible D gene (5 bases). The CDR3 consists of 14 residues. The V end lost 5 bases, the J end lost 0 bases, and 11 bases lay between the germline ends. Per the germline V gene, CDR1 is SGHRS and CDR2 is YFSETQ. As DNA, the CDR3 is TGCGCCAGCAGACCGGGACGGTTGAACACTGAAGCTTTCTTT. Translated: CASRPGRLNTEAFF. Complete variable domain (other parts from reference TRBV5-1 and TRBJ1-1): KAGVTQTPRYLIKTRGQQVTLSCSPISGHRSVSWYQQTPGQGLQFLFEYFSETQRNKGNFPGRFSGRQFSNSRSEMNVSTLELGDSALYLCASRPGRLNTEAFFGQGTRLTVV.

The rearrangement links TRBV24-1 to TRBJ2-7; maybe TRBD1 (6 bases). From germline, CDR1 is KGHDR and CDR2 SFDVKD. The V end was cut by 9 bases, the J end by 7 bases, with 15 bases between. CDR3 length: 12 residues. The CDR3 nucleotides are TGTGCCACCTCAGGGGCGTCGGGGGAGCAGTACTTC. It is translated as CATSGASGEQYF.

The chain carries TRBV2 and TRBJ2-7; D is unresolved. The CDR3 totals 13 residues. Trimming took off 8 bases at V and 1 base at J, with 12 bases between the two ends. From germline, CDR1 is SNHLY and CDR2 FYNNEI. This CDR3 is CASHESKSYEQYF. The CDR3 DNA sequence: TGTGCCAGCCACGAGAGTAAATCCTACGAGCAGTACTTC.

This clone was seen a single time. This sequence joins TRBV5-1 and TRBJ1-4, with no clear D. The CDR3 is made up of 14 amino acids. Germline V CDR1 and CDR2: SGHRS, YFSETQ. Trimming shortened V by 0 bases and J by 8 bases, and 11 bases separated the two germline ends. The CDR3 reads CASSLESIGEKLFF. CDR3 DNA sequence: TGCGCCAGCAGCTTGGAGTCCATCGGGGAAAAACTGTTTTTT.

The rearrangement joins TRBV5-1 to TRBJ2-3; 8 bases align to TRBD2. The junction had 5 bases not matched to a gene; V was cut back by 4 bases and J by 1 base. The CDR3 contains 15 residues. Germline-derived CDR1 and CDR2 are SGHRS and YFSETQ. CDR3 DNA: TGCGCCAGCAGCATCGGGCGGGGGGGCACAGATACGCAGTATTTT. It translates to CASSIGRGGTDTQYF.

The chain joins TRBV18 to TRBJ1-5, with TRBD1 as a possible D gene (5 bases). The CDR3 runs to 15 residues. CDR1 and CDR2 from the germline V gene are KGHSH and LQKENI. V dropped 2 bases and J dropped 5 bases, with 13 bases sitting between them. As DNA, the CDR3 is TGTGCCAGCTCACCATGGGCAGGGATGGATCAGCCCCAGCATTTT. This encodes CASSPWAGMDQPQHF.

The chain joins TRBV2 to TRBJ2-5, with D perhaps matching TRBD1 (6 bases). V shed 3 bases and J shed 7 bases, with 21 bases lying between them. The CDR3 extends over 16 amino acids. The germline V gene has CDR1 SNHLY and CDR2 FYNNEI. The CDR3 is CASSDGLVGAFRTQYF. DNA for the CDR3: TGTGCCAGCAGTGATGGTCTAGTGGGGGCGTTTAGGACCCAGTACTTC.

The chain links TRBV9 to TRBJ1-1, with unresolved D. Germline V gives CDR1 SGDLS, CDR2 YYNGEE. CDR3 length equals 13 residues. V lost 0 bases and J 1 base, leaving 4 bases between the germline ends. The DNA for the CDR3 is TGTGCCAGCAGCGTAGGCACGAACACTGAAGCTTTCTTT. Its translation: CASSVGTNTEAFF.

J is TRBJ2-1 and V is TRBV20-1, with D unclear. The CDR3 is 15 residues long. CDR1 and CDR2 (germline): DFQATT, SNEGSKA (reference sequence). Trimming took 3 bases from V and 9 from J, leaving 21 bases between them. CDR3 bases: TGCAGTGCTAGTCGATTAGAAGGTGGGGTCGGTGAGCAGTTCTTC. Encoded protein: CSASRLEGGVGEQFF.

J is TRBJ2-7 and V is TRBV29-1; D gene uncertain. Trimming removed 4 bases from V and 2 bases from J, with 3 bases in between. The germline V gene has CDR1 SQVTM and CDR2 ANQGSEA. The CDR3 extends over 10 amino acids. CDR3 region: CSVGTYEQYF. Here the CDR3 DNA reads TGCAGCGTTGGGACCTACGAGCAGTACTTC.

This chain uses TRBV11-3 with TRBJ2-5; possible D gene TRBD1, 6 bases. CDR1 is SGHNT and CDR2 is YENEEA in the germline V gene. The length of the CDR3 is 18 residues. With 1 base removed from V and 2 bases from J, the gap between germline ends came to 20 bases. The CDR3 region is CASSLVGTVGHLQETQYF. As DNA, the CDR3 is TGTGCCAGCAGCTTAGTGGGTACCGTGGGACATCTTCAAGAGACCCAGTACTTC.

The chain combines TRBV7-2 with TRBJ1-3, with 7 nucleotides matching TRBD1. CDR1 is SGHTA and CDR2 is FQGNSA in the germline V gene. The CDR3 length is 15 residues. Trimming took 6 bases from V and 1 from J; bases not matched to a gene: 6. Written as DNA, the CDR3 is TGTGCCAGCAGACCGACAGGGAGTTCTGGAAACACCATATATTTT. The encoded protein is CASRPTGSSGNTIYF.

The rearrangement joins TRBV5-1 to TRBJ1-4, with TRBD1 as a possible D gene (6 bases). The CDR3 is 14 residues long. Germline V gene lookup returns CDR1 SGHRS and CDR2 YFSETQ. Deletions cut 4 bases from V and 2 bases from J, with 9 bases between. CDR3 in amino acids: CASSPQGTNEKLFF. The DNA for the CDR3 is TGCGCCAGCAGCCCACAGGGTACTAATGAAAAACTGTTTTTT.

The chain recombines TRBV7-9 with TRBJ1-1; weak D call: TRBD1 (6 bases). Germline V gene sequence: CDR1 SEHNR, CDR2 FQNEAQ (reference sequence). The CDR3 sequence is 15 residues long. V lost 5 bases, J lost 0 bases, and 13 bases lay in between. The CDR3 bases are TGTGCCAGCAGCCAACAAGGGACATTGAACACTGAAGCTTTCTTT. It specifies CASSQQGTLNTEAFF.

CDR3 nucleotides: TGTGCCAGCAGCGGATCCGGGACTAGCGGGAGGGCGTACGAGCAGTACTTC. As protein: CASSGSGTSGRAYEQYF. The rearrangement joins TRBV7-2 to TRBJ2-7; 16 bases match TRBD2. The V segment lost 5 bases and the J segment 4 bases; nucleotides outside the gene matches: 8. This CDR3 is 17 amino acids long. Germline V gene sequence: CDR1 SGHTA, CDR2 FQGNSA.

The DNA for the CDR3 is TGCGCCAGCAGCTTGTCCGGGACAGGGTTTTCCGCGGGTGAAAAACTGTTTTTT. Its protein is CASSLSGTGFSAGEKLFF. The chain recombines TRBV5-1 with TRBJ1-4; 9 nucleotides match TRBD1. CDR3 size: 18 residues. J lost 7 bases, V lost 1 base, and 14 bases had no gene match. CDR1 is SGHRS and CDR2 is YFSETQ in the germline V gene.

This clone was seen a single time. J is TRBJ1-2 and V is TRBV20-1; 7 bases are shared with TRBD1. CDR1 is DFQATT and CDR2 is SNEGSKA in the germline V gene (reference sequence). V shed 3 bases, J shed 6 bases, and the junction held 7 bases outside the gene matches. The length of the CDR3 is 13 residues. CDR3: CSASMGQLDGYTF. The CDR3 DNA sequence: TGCAGTGCTAGTATGGGACAGCTCGATGGCTACACCTTC.

The genes are TRBV28 and TRBJ2-7, with 8 bases lining up with TRBD1. CDR1 and CDR2 (germline): MDHEN, SYDVKM. The CDR3 is 14 amino acids. After removal of 1 base from V and 5 bases from J, the junction contained 4 bases not matched to a gene. The CDR3 DNA reads TGTGCCAGCAGTTTATCGCCAGGGGGCCACGAGCAGTACTTC. Amino acid sequence: CASSLSPGGHEQYF.

V gene TRBV10-3 combines with J gene TRBJ1-2; D is uncertain. CDR1 is ENHRY, CDR2 SYGVKD, per germline. The CDR3 covers 14 residues. Trimming pared 0 bases from V and 8 bases from J, leaving 13 bases between. The CDR3 DNA is TGTGCCATCAGTGAGTCCGCCAGGATGGAAGGCTACACCTTC. Amino acids: CAISESARMEGYTF.

The chain recombines TRBV6-5 with TRBJ1-3; D is ambiguous. CDR1 and CDR2 from the germline V gene are MNHEY and SVGAGI. This CDR3 spans 14 amino acids. V was shortened by 6 bases and J by 0 bases, with 9 bases between the two germline ends. CDR3 sequence reads: CASSPGVSGNTIYF. The DNA of the CDR3 is TGTGCCAGCAGCCCGGGAGTCTCTGGAAACACCATATATTTT.

The CDR3 sequence is CASSLELRLAERTDTQYF. The CDR3 coding sequence is TGCGCCAGCAGCTTGGAGCTGCGACTAGCGGAACGCACAGATACGCAGTATTTT. The chain employs TRBV5-1 and TRBJ2-3; TRBD2 aligns across 9 bases. V shed 0 bases, J shed 1 base, and the junction held 9 bases outside the gene matches. The CDR3 sequence is 18 residues long. CDR1 SGHRS and CDR2 YFSETQ come from the germline V gene.

The rearrangement uses TRBV5-4 and TRBJ2-7; D unclear. Trimming cost V 1 base and J 3 bases, with 11 bases left between them. The germline V gene has CDR1 SGHNT and CDR2 YYREEE (reference sequence). CDR3 length equals 14 residues. CDR3 bases: TGTGCCAGCAGCTTGTGGGCGATGAGCTACGAGCAGTACTTC. Translated: CASSLWAMSYEQYF.

This chain uses TRBV5-1 with TRBJ2-7; TRBD1 matches 11 bases. The germline gives CDR1 SGHRS, CDR2 YFSETQ. Trimming at V came to 4 bases and at J to 3 bases, leaving 9 bases not matched to a gene. CDR3 size: 16 residues. CDR3 in amino acids: CASSVSGTGGDYEQYF. The CDR3, as DNA: TGCGCCAGCAGCGTGTCCGGGACAGGGGGTGACTACGAGCAGTACTTC. The full variable domain, rest sourced from reference TRBV5-1 and TRBJ2-7, is KAGVTQTPRYLIKTRGQQVTLSCSPISGHRSVSWYQQTPGQGLQFLFEYFSETQRNKGNFPGRFSGRQFSNSRSEMNVSTLELGDSALYLCASSVSGTGGDYEQYFGPGTRLTVT.

The chain recombines TRBV5-4 with TRBJ1-6, with D tentatively TRBD1 (6 bases). Trimming took 5 bases from V and 0 from J, leaving 12 bases between them. Germline V gives CDR1 SGHNT, CDR2 YYREEE (reference sequence). The CDR3 has 16 residues. The CDR3 bases are TGTGCCAGCAGTGGGAGAGGGGGCTCCTATAATTCACCCCTCCACTTT. This translates into CASSGRGGSYNSPLHF. Using reference TRBV5-4 and TRBJ1-6 for the parts outside the CDR3, the full variable domain is ETGVTQSPTHLIKTRGQQVTLRCSSQSGHNTVSWYQQALGQGPQFIFQYYREEENGRGNFPPRFSGLQFPNYSSELNVNALELDDSALYLCASSGRGGSYNSPLHFGNGTRLTVT.